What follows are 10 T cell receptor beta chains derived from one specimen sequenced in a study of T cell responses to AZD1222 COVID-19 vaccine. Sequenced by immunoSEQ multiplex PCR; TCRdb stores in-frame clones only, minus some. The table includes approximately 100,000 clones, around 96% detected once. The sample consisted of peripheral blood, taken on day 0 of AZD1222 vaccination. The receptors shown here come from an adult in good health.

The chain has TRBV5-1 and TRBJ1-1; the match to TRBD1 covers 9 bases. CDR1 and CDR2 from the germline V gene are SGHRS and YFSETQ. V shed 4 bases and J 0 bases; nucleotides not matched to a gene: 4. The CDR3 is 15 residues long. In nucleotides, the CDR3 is TGCGCCAGCAGCGTGGACAGGGGAATGAACACTGAAGCTTTCTTT. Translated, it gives CASSVDRGMNTEAFF.

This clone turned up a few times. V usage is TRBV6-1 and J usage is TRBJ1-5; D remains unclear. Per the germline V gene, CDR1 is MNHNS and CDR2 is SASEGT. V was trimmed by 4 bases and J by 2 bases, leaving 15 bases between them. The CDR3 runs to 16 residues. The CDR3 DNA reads TGTGCCAGCAGTGTGGTGGTTGGGCTGGGCAATCAGCCCCAGCATTTT. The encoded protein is CASSVVVGLGNQPQHF.

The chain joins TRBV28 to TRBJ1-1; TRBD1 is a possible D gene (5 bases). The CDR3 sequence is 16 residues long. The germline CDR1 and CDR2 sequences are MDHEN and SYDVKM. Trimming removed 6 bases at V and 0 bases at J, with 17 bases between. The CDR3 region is CASRLAGGRMNTEAFF. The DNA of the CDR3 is TGTGCCAGCAGGCTAGCGGGGGGGAGAATGAACACTGAAGCTTTCTTT.

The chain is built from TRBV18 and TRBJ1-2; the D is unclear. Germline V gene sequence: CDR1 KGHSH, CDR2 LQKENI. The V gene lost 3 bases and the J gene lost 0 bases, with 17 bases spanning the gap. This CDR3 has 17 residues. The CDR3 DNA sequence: TGTGCCAGCTCACCCGCCGCTTTAGCACGAACTAACTATGGCTACACCTTC. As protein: CASSPAALARTNYGYTF.

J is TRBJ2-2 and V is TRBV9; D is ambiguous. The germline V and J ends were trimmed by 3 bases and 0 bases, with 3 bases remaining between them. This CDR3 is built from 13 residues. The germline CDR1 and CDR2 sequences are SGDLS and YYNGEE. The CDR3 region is CASSGANTGELFF. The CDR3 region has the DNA TGTGCCAGCAGCGGGGCGAACACCGGGGAGCTGTTTTTT.

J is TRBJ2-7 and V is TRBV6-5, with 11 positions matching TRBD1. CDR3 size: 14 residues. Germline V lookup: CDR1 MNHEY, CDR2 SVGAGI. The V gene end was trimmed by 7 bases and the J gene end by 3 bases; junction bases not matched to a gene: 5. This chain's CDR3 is CASKGTGGLYEQYF. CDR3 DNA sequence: TGTGCCAGCAAGGGGACAGGGGGGCTCTACGAGCAGTACTTC.

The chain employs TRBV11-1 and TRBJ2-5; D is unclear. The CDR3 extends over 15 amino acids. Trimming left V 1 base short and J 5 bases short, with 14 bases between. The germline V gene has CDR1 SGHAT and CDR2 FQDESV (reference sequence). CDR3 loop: CASSLEGSLGETQYF. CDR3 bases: TGTGCCAGCAGCTTAGAGGGCAGCTTGGGGGAGACCCAGTACTTC.

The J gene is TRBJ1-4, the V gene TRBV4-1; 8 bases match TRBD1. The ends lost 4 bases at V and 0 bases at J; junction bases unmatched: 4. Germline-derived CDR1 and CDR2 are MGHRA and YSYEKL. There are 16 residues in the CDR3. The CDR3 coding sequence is TGCGCCAGCAGCCGCGTGGGACAGGCAACTAATGAAAAACTGTTTTTT. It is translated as CASSRVGQATNEKLFF.

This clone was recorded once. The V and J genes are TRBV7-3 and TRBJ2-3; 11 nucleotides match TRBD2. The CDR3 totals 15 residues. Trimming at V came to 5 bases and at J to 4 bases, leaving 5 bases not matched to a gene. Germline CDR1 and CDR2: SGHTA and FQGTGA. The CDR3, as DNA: TGTGCCAGCAGCCCTAGCGGGAGGCCGCCAGATACGCAGTATTTT. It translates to CASSPSGRPPDTQYF.

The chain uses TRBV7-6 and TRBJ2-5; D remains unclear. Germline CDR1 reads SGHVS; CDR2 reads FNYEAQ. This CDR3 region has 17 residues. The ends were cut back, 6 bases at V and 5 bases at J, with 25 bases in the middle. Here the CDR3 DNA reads TGTGCCAGCAGTATTATCAGTCCGCGGAAACACGGGGAGACCCAGTACTTC. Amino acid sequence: CASSIISPRKHGETQYF. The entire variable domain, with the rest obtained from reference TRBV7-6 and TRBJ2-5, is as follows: GAGVSQSPRYKVTKRGQDVALRCDPISGHVSLYWYRQALGQGPEFLTYFNYEAQQDKSGLPNDRFSAERPEGSISTLTIQRTEQRDSAMYRCASSIISPRKHGETQYFGPGTRLLVL.